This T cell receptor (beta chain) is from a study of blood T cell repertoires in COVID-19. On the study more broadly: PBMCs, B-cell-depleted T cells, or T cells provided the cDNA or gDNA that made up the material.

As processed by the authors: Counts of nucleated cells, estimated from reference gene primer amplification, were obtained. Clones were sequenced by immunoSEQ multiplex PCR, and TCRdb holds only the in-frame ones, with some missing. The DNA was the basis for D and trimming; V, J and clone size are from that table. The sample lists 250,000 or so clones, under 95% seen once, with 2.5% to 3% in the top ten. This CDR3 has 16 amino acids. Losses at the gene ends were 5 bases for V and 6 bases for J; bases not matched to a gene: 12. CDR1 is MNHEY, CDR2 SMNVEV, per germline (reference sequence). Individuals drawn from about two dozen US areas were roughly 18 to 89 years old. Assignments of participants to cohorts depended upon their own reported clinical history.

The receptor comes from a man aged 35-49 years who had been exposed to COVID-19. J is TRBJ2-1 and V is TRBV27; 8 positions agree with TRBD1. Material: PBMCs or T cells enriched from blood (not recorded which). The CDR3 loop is CASSASQGASGNEQFF. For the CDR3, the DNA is TGTGCCAGCAGTGCCTCTCAGGGGGCGTCGGGCAATGAGCAGTTCTTC.